This passage covers 26 T cell receptor beta chains from one sample sequenced in a study of T cells after yellow fever vaccination. TCRdb ran MiXCR on the 5' RACE reads and lists one entry per CDR3 protein. The profile covers about 14,000 distinct CDR3 sequences, with about 7.1% appearing a single time and roughly 1.5% taken by the ten largest. The input for sequencing was PBMCs, either bulk or a sorted T-cell subset (CD4+, CD8+, memory, or dextramer-sorted; not recorded which), taken on the day of the yellow fever booster vaccination. These receptors all stem from a man aged 18 to 35 who received the YFV17D yellow fever vaccine.

This clonotype was seen repeatedly, ten times or more. The chain has TRBV4-2 and TRBJ1-2; 9 bases are a match to TRBD1. Germline V gene data show CDR1 as LGHNA and CDR2 as YNFKEQ. The junction had 10 bases not matched to a gene; V was cut back by 4 bases and J by 4 bases. The CDR3 has 16 residues. The CDR3: CASSRQNRGRTYGYTF. As DNA, the CDR3 is TGTGCCAGCAGCCGCCAGAACAGGGGGCGGACCTATGGCTACACCTTC.

In its sample, this clonotype was seen many times. V usage is TRBV20-1 and J usage is TRBJ2-2, with TRBD2 matching over 10 bases. Germline CDR1 reads DFQATT; CDR2 reads SNEGSKA (reference sequence). The CDR3 has 14 amino acids. V was clipped by 5 bases and J by 1 base; unmatched bases: 1. The CDR3 coding sequence is TGCAGTGCTGTAGCGGGGGGGAACACCGGGGAGCTGTTTTTT. Its protein product is CSAVAGGNTGELFF.

This clonotype was seen at least ten times. The chain links TRBV6-6 to TRBJ2-5; possible D gene TRBD1, 5 bases. The germline CDR1 and CDR2 sequences are MNHNY and SVGAGI (reference sequence). This CDR3 has 14 residues. Trimming took 6 bases from V and 0 from J, leaving 11 bases between them. DNA of the CDR3: TGTGCCAGCAGGTCCCCCAGGGACCAAGAGACCCAGTACTTC. Translating gives CASRSPRDQETQYF.

The sample holds many counts of this clonotype. CDR3 amino acids: CASSRGQPDTEAFF. The CDR3, as DNA: TGCGCCAGCAGCCGCGGACAGCCTGACACTGAAGCTTTCTTT. This chain joins TRBV10-1 and TRBJ1-1; tentative D call: TRBD1 (6 bases). This CDR3 is 14 amino acids long. Germline V gene data show CDR1 as WNHNN and CDR2 as SYGVQD (reference sequence). The V gene lost 6 bases and the J gene lost 3 bases, with 14 bases spanning the gap.

In its sample, this clonotype was seen many times. This rearrangement joins TRBV7-2 to TRBJ1-3; D is undetermined. This CDR3 is 14 amino acids long. Per germline, CDR1 SGHTA and CDR2 FQGNSA. V was shortened by 3 bases and J by 0 bases, with 6 bases between the two germline ends. CDR3: CASSLAVSGNTIYF. The CDR3 nucleotides are TGTGCCAGCAGCTTGGCAGTCTCTGGAAACACCATATATTTT.

The table lists this clonotype with many counts. The chain combines TRBV19 with TRBJ1-1; D ambiguous. This CDR3 is 13 amino acids long. Germline CDR1 LNHDA, CDR2 SQIVND (reference sequence). Trimming took off 3 bases at V and 5 bases at J, with 10 bases between the two ends. The CDR3 DNA is TGTGCCAGTAGTATTAGAAGGGATACTGAAGCTTTCTTT. Encoded protein: CASSIRRDTEAFF.

This clonotype was picked up many times. The gene calls are TRBV18 and TRBJ1-1; 7 bases map to TRBD1. The length of the CDR3 is 15 residues. Germline lookup yields CDR1 KGHSH and CDR2 LQKENI. V lost 2 bases to trimming and J lost 2 bases; unmatched junction nucleotides: 5. The CDR3 nucleotides read TGTGCCAGCTCACCAAGACAGGGAAAAAACACTGAAGCTTTCTTT. It is translated as CASSPRQGKNTEAFF.

Many counts were recorded for this clonotype. This chain connects TRBV10-1 to TRBJ2-1; TRBD2 agrees at 12 bases. With 5 bases clipped from V and 6 bases from J, the junction kept 14 bases outside the gene matches. Germline CDR1 and CDR2: WNHNN and SYGVQD (reference sequence). CDR3 length equals 18 residues. The CDR3: CASSPSGGARLMSNEQFF. CDR3 nucleotides: TGCGCCAGCAGTCCTAGCGGGGGGGCACGACTGATGAGCAATGAGCAGTTCTTC.

In its sample, this clonotype was seen many times. The chain couples TRBV5-6 to TRBJ2-2, with D perhaps TRBD1 or TRBD2 (5 bases each). The CDR3 has 15 amino acids. Per the germline V gene, CDR1 is SGHDT and CDR2 is YYEEEE. V was trimmed by 4 bases and J by 3 bases, leaving 13 bases between them. CDR3 sequence reads: CASSPRDGYTGELFF. In DNA, the CDR3 is TGTGCCAGCAGCCCCCGGGACGGGTACACCGGGGAGCTGTTTTTT.

This clonotype has at least ten counts. V usage is TRBV18 and J usage is TRBJ2-5; D is undetermined. V lost 5 bases to trimming and J lost 5 bases, with 6 bases between them. CDR3 length equals 11 residues. The germline V gene has CDR1 KGHSH and CDR2 LQKENI. CDR3 sequence (DNA): TGTGCCAGCTCATTCAGGGAGACCCAGTACTTC. Residues: CASSFRETQYF.

This clonotype was seen ten or more times. The chain's CDR3 is CASSLEPASIRQETQYF. In DNA, the CDR3 is TGCGCCAGCAGCTTGGAGCCGGCTAGCATTAGACAAGAGACCCAGTACTTC. The rearrangement joins TRBV5-1 to TRBJ2-5, with D possibly TRBD2 on 5 matching bases. Deletions cut 0 bases from V and 2 bases from J, with 17 bases between. The germline V gene has CDR1 SGHRS and CDR2 YFSETQ. This CDR3 is 17 amino acids long.

In its sample, this clonotype was seen many times. The chain uses TRBV9 and TRBJ2-3, with 8 bases lining up with TRBD2. Germline V gene sequence: CDR1 SGDLS, CDR2 YYNGEE. The CDR3 contains 15 residues. V trimming: 0 bases; J trimming: 5 bases; junction bases outside the gene matches: 5. DNA for the CDR3: TGTGCCAGCAGCGTAGACGGGGGGGTGCTAGATACGCAGTATTTT. Translation gives CASSVDGGVLDTQYF.

This clonotype is termed medium-sized. The chain uses TRBV12-3 or TRBV12-4 and TRBJ1-4; 8 nucleotides align to TRBD1. The CDR3 is 14 residues long. V trimming: 6 bases; J trimming: 8 bases; junction bases outside the gene matches: 8. This chain's CDR3 is CASSPTGVVEKLFF. CDR3 sequence (DNA): TGTGCCAGCAGCCCGACAGGGGTAGTGGAAAAACTGTTTTTT.

This clonotype has at least ten counts. The V gene is TRBV7-2, the J gene TRBJ1-5; no clear D. CDR1 and CDR2 (germline): SGHTA, FQGNSA. Trimming took off 4 bases at V and 3 bases at J, with 7 bases between the two ends. The CDR3 is 13 amino acids. CDR3 loop: CASSWAVNQPQHF. In nucleotides, the CDR3 is TGTGCCAGCAGCTGGGCTGTCAATCAGCCCCAGCATTTT.

This clonotype was observed many times. The chain carries TRBV5-5 and TRBJ2-3, with 10 bases fitting TRBD1. The CDR3 sequence is 16 residues long. The V gene end was trimmed by 3 bases and the J gene end by 4 bases; junction bases not matched to a gene: 8. The germline gives CDR1 SGHKS, CDR2 YYEKEE (reference sequence). CDR3 nucleotide sequence: TGTGCCAGCAGCTGGGGGACAGGGGTTTTCGCAGATACGCAGTATTTT. This translates into CASSWGTGVFADTQYF.

This clonotype was seen many times. The chain combines TRBV2 with TRBJ2-2, with D perhaps matching TRBD1 (6 bases). V lost 6 bases, J lost 2 bases, and 10 bases lay in between. Germline lookup yields CDR1 SNHLY and CDR2 FYNNEI. The CDR3 is made up of 14 amino acids. CDR3 amino acids: CASRDSLNTGELFF. The CDR3 DNA follows: TGTGCCAGCAGGGACAGCTTAAACACCGGGGAGCTGTTTTTT.

This clonotype was counted ten times or more. The J gene is TRBJ1-4, the V gene TRBV5-1; D might be TRBD1 (5 bases). Trimming shortened V by 5 bases and J by 10 bases, and 15 bases separated the two germline ends. CDR1 is SGHRS, CDR2 YFSETQ, per germline. This CDR3 spans 13 amino acids. The chain's CDR3 is CASRTQGEGKLFF. CDR3 in DNA: TGCGCCAGCAGGACTCAGGGAGAGGGAAAACTGTTTTTT.

The V call is TRBV10-3, the J call TRBJ2-1; 10 nucleotides agree with TRBD2. Germline CDR1 ENHRY, CDR2 SYGVKD. The CDR3 sequence is 14 residues long. V was clipped by 3 bases and J by 10 bases; unmatched bases: 6. The CDR3 DNA reads as TGTGCCATCAGTGAAGGACTAGCGGATACCGAGCAGTTCTTC. Its protein product is CAISEGLADTEQFF.

This clonotype was seen repeatedly, ten times or more. The gene calls are TRBV21-1 and TRBJ2-4; TRBD1, the table's D call, lacks a check against the DNA. TRBV21-1 is termed a pseudogene. The CDR3 extends over 19 amino acids. CDR3 region: CASSREKGQGPSAKNIQYF. CDR3 nucleotides: TGTGCCAGCAGCAGGGAAAAGGGACAGGGACCGTCGGCCAAAAACATTCAGTACTTC.

This clonotype appeared many times. The chain carries TRBV3-1 and TRBJ2-7, with 7 bases fitting TRBD1. CDR1 and CDR2 (germline): LGHDT, YNNKEL (reference sequence). Trimming removed 4 bases from V and 2 bases from J; junction bases left unmatched: 8. CDR3 size: 15 residues. For the CDR3, the DNA is TGTGCCAGCAGCCTCCGGGACAGCACCACCTACGAGCAGTACTTC. This codes for CASSLRDSTTYEQYF.

This clonotype appeared many times. The chain carries TRBV12-2 and TRBJ1-1; the D call in the table, TRBD1, was not verified against the DNA. TRBV12-2 is annotated as a pseudogene. This CDR3 is 18 amino acids long. The CDR3 coding sequence is TGTGCAAGTCGCTTAGCGAGGCTCGGTAGGGGGCGGGAAACTGAAGCTTTCTTT. Encoded protein: CASRLARLGRGRETEAFF.

This clonotype was observed at least ten times. J is TRBJ2-3 and V is TRBV4-3; D is uncertain. The germline V gene has CDR1 LGHNA and CDR2 YSLEER. The CDR3 covers 14 residues. The V gene lost 2 bases and the J gene lost 1 base, with 7 bases spanning the gap. The CDR3 region is CASSQRSRTDTQYF. CDR3 DNA: TGCGCCAGCAGCCAAAGATCCCGCACAGATACGCAGTATTTT.

This clonotype was counted at least ten times. The V gene is TRBV7-2, the J gene TRBJ1-2, with D perhaps TRBD1 (5 bases). The V gene lost 4 bases and the J gene lost 6 bases, with 9 bases spanning the gap. CDR1 and CDR2 from the germline V gene are SGHTA and FQGNSA. The CDR3 runs 12 residues. The CDR3 DNA reads TGTGCCAGCAGCTCCCCAGGGAATGGCTACACCTTC. This gives the protein CASSSPGNGYTF.

This clonotype was detected ten times or more. The rearrangement uses TRBV12-3 or TRBV12-4 and TRBJ1-5, with 7 bases matching TRBD1. V shed 10 bases, J shed 2 bases, and the junction held 2 bases outside the gene matches. The CDR3 is 12 amino acids. CDR3 region: CATGQGNQPQHF. The CDR3 nucleotides are TGTGCCACAGGACAGGGCAATCAGCCCCAGCATTTT.

This clonotype was seen many times. This chain uses TRBV7-2 with TRBJ2-6; D might be TRBD1 (5 bases). The V and J ends lost 5 bases and 0 bases respectively, with 5 bases between them. The length of the CDR3 is 14 residues. Germline V gives CDR1 SGHTA, CDR2 FQGNSA. The CDR3 DNA follows: TGTGCCAGCAGCACAGGCTCTGGGGCCAACGTCCTGACTTTC. Protein sequence: CASSTGSGANVLTF.

This clonotype was detected ten times or more. The chain is built from TRBV4-3 and TRBJ1-3; D gene uncertain. The germline gives CDR1 LGHNA, CDR2 YSLEER. CDR3 length: 14 amino acids. With 3 bases removed from V and 5 bases from J, the gap between germline ends came to 11 bases. The CDR3 loop reads CASSHPPPRNTIYF. CDR3 bases: TGCGCCAGCAGCCACCCCCCGCCCCGAAACACCATATATTTT.